A selection of T cell receptor beta chains follows, all from one sample in a study of OX40 agonist ivuxolimab in advanced cancers. Produced via immunoSEQ multiplex PCR; TCRdb's table is partial and in-frame only. The profile shows tens of thousands of clones, 85% to 90% of them singletons. This specimen was CD4+ or CD8+ T cells sorted from blood, taken in a trial of the OX40 agonist ivuxolimab. Receptors were obtained from an adult with an advanced solid tumor such as melanoma, head and neck, liver or kidney cancer. Both conserved end residues are part of each CDR3. Fields, in order: V gene, clone size, CDR3 protein. Size is stated for part of the rows, as once, few or many counts, or as a class when the clone is expanded.

v_gene: TRBV18
abundance: .
CDR3aa: CASSPPGDPYEQYF

v_gene: TRBV9
abundance: once
CDR3aa: CASSAATGGGYTF

v_gene: TRBV21-1
abundance: once
CDR3aa: CASSKGGRTFPYEQYF

v_gene: TRBV7-3
abundance: .
CDR3aa: CASSPLAGTGELFF

v_gene: TRBV5-3
abundance: .
CDR3aa: CARMRGERYEQYF

v_gene: TRBV5-8
abundance: few
CDR3aa: CASSSGRMGRISDTQYF

v_gene: TRBV5-1
abundance: .
CDR3aa: CASSLASTSGGTKNIQYF

v_gene: TRBV28
abundance: once
CDR3aa: CASSLGQRGYGYTF

v_gene: TRBV25-1
abundance: once
CDR3aa: CASSEGTPYGYTF

v_gene: TRBV5-1
abundance: .
CDR3aa: CASSFGEWNTEAFF

v_gene: TRBV9
abundance: .
CDR3aa: CASSARFYEQYF

v_gene: TRBV7-2
abundance: .
CDR3aa: CASSLGRGHQPQHF

v_gene: TRBV7-2
abundance: few
CDR3aa: CASSPEQGYEQYF

v_gene: TRBV5-1
abundance: .
CDR3aa: CASSNGQGGETQYF